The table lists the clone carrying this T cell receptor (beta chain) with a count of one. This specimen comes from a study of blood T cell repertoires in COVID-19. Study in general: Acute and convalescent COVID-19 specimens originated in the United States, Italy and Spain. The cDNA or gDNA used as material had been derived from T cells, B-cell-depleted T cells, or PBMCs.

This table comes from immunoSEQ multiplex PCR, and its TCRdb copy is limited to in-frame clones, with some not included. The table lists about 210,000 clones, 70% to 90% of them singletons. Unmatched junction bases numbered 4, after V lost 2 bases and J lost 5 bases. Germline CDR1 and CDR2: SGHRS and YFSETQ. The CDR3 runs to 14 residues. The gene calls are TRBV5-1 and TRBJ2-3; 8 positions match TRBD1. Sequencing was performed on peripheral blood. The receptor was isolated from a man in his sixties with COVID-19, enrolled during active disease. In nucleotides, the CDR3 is TGCGCCAGCAGCTTCGGACAGGGTGGAGATACGCAGTATTTT. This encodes CASSFGQGGDTQYF.